A selection of T cell receptor beta chains follows, all from one sample in a study of blood T cells in healthy people across ages. TCRdb processed the 5' RACE reads anew with MiXCR; each CDR3 protein has one entry. The repertoire holds roughly 650,000 distinct CDR3 sequences, with roughly 32% as singletons. The sample comprised blood. These receptors originate from a woman aged 80 or over in good health. Each CDR3 is given with its conserved first and last residue.

V gene: TRBV12-3/TRBV12-4
J gene: TRBJ2-7
CDR3 protein: CASSQIPGGRSEQYF

V gene: TRBV9
J gene: TRBJ2-3
CDR3 protein: CASSARDRGASLSSTDTQYF

V gene: TRBV4-1
J gene: TRBJ2-7
CDR3 protein: CASSQVRGFTSYF

V gene: TRBV6-2/TRBV6-3
J gene: TRBJ1-4
CDR3 protein: CASTADGFEKLFF

V gene: TRBV19
J gene: -
CDR3 protein: CASSNLAEQYF

V gene: TRBV9
J gene: TRBJ1-6
CDR3 protein: CASSVQGSGSPRHF

V gene: TRBV7-9
J gene: TRBJ1-2
CDR3 protein: CASSLEGVDGYTF

V gene: TRBV7-6
J gene: TRBJ2-3
CDR3 protein: CASSLGAGAGTDTQYF

V gene: TRBV6-1
J gene: TRBJ2-3
CDR3 protein: CASSVDLGSTDTQYF

V gene: TRBV20-1
J gene: TRBJ2-1
CDR3 protein: CSAPLFGGHNEQFF

V gene: TRBV6-2/TRBV6-3
J gene: TRBJ2-1
CDR3 protein: CASSSLSGGVKNEQFF

V gene: TRBV30
J gene: TRBJ1-1
CDR3 protein: CAWSVRAGNTEAFF

V gene: TRBV14
J gene: TRBJ2-3
CDR3 protein: CASSQVTGLTTQYF

V gene: TRBV21-1
J gene: TRBJ1-5
CDR3 protein: CASSKGQPQHF

V gene: TRBV7-9
J gene: TRBJ1-4
CDR3 protein: CASSSPVEANEKLFF

V gene: TRBV29-1
J gene: TRBJ1-2
CDR3 protein: CSAPTDLNYGYTF

V gene: TRBV30
J gene: TRBJ1-6
CDR3 protein: CAWTTGLNSPLHF

V gene: TRBV28
J gene: TRBJ1-1
CDR3 protein: CASSLLGARTEAFF

V gene: TRBV7-2
J gene: TRBJ2-5
CDR3 protein: CASSPWVAEETQYF

V gene: TRBV20-1
J gene: TRBJ2-5
CDR3 protein: CSALRLAGGYNEQYF

V gene: TRBV11-3
J gene: TRBJ1-1
CDR3 protein: CASSADGRKNTEAFF

V gene: TRBV5-1
J gene: TRBJ2-3
CDR3 protein: CASSPSQGTLTDTQYF

V gene: TRBV20-1
J gene: TRBJ1-1
CDR3 protein: CSARSYSRNTEAFF

V gene: TRBV30
J gene: TRBJ2-5
CDR3 protein: CAWSRTGGDGETQYF

V gene: TRBV14
J gene: TRBJ2-7
CDR3 protein: CASRRRTGGEQYF

V gene: TRBV14
J gene: TRBJ2-3
CDR3 protein: CASSQDRGLTDTQYF

V gene: TRBV7-6
J gene: TRBJ2-1
CDR3 protein: CASSPQGLRGYNEQFF

V gene: TRBV20-1
J gene: TRBJ1-1
CDR3 protein: CSASTGRNTEAFF

V gene: TRBV7-2
J gene: TRBJ1-2
CDR3 protein: CASSLGSTGGYGYTF

V gene: TRBV7-2
J gene: TRBJ2-4
CDR3 protein: CASSPHQSGQGGYF

V gene: TRBV11-2
J gene: TRBJ2-3
CDR3 protein: CASSPTSGFTDTQYF

V gene: TRBV20-1
J gene: TRBJ2-3
CDR3 protein: CSATRTGSTDTQYF

V gene: TRBV4-1
J gene: TRBJ2-6
CDR3 protein: CASSQSYTLGANVLTF

V gene: TRBV14
J gene: TRBJ2-3
CDR3 protein: CASSQAPRGGTDTQYF

V gene: TRBV30
J gene: TRBJ2-7
CDR3 protein: CAWSGTGGACEQYF

V gene: TRBV30
J gene: TRBJ2-7
CDR3 protein: CAWRVGTRLAGSYEQYF

V gene: TRBV7-2
J gene: TRBJ2-1
CDR3 protein: CASSLARGAYNEQFF

V gene: TRBV14
J gene: TRBJ2-7
CDR3 protein: CASSHTTGRDYEQYF

V gene: TRBV7-2
J gene: TRBJ2-1
CDR3 protein: CASSLDLGQGLNEQFF

V gene: TRBV2
J gene: TRBJ1-4
CDR3 protein: CASSPELLSTNEKLFF

V gene: TRBV7-6
J gene: TRBJ2-3
CDR3 protein: CASSPTSGGPLGWGQYF

V gene: TRBV27
J gene: TRBJ1-5
CDR3 protein: CASSWQGLGNQPQHF

V gene: TRBV7-8
J gene: TRBJ1-1
CDR3 protein: CASSLTGGERSTEAFF

V gene: TRBV6-2/TRBV6-3
J gene: TRBJ1-2
CDR3 protein: CASSLRDAYGYTF

V gene: TRBV5-1
J gene: TRBJ1-6
CDR3 protein: CASSLVRGTSPLHF

V gene: TRBV20-1
J gene: TRBJ2-2
CDR3 protein: CSARVHTGELFF

V gene: TRBV18
J gene: TRBJ1-2
CDR3 protein: CASSPQGPDGYTF

V gene: TRBV7-3
J gene: TRBJ1-1
CDR3 protein: CASSLRQYTEAFF

V gene: TRBV2
J gene: TRBJ2-6
CDR3 protein: CVSSEAKQFSGANVLTF

V gene: TRBV27
J gene: TRBJ2-6
CDR3 protein: CASSFLITGNGANVLTF

V gene: TRBV4-3
J gene: TRBJ1-2
CDR3 protein: CASSQDRLESHYGYTF